Here is one T cell receptor (beta chain) with its context. This entry comes from a study of blood T cell repertoires in COVID-19. For the study at large: The United States, Italy and Spain supplied acute and convalescent COVID-19 samples.

Sequencing used immunoSEQ multiplex PCR; TCRdb keeps in-frame clones, though not all of them. The sample lists about 180,000 clones, under 85% occurring once. CDR1 is WNHNN and CDR2 is SYGVQD in the germline V gene (reference sequence). This CDR3 spans 18 amino acids. Trimming took 0 bases from V and 4 from J; bases not matched to a gene: 8. The chain couples TRBV10-1 to TRBJ2-3; 12 bases line up with TRBD2. The sample taken for sequencing was peripheral blood. This clonotype was sampled from a woman in her seventies with COVID-19, enrolled during active disease. In nucleotides, the CDR3 is TGCGCCAGCAGTGAGTCGGCACTAGCGGGAGGTCTCCCAGATACGCAGTATTTT. Protein product: CASSESALAGGLPDTQYF.